Below are 22 T cell receptor beta chains sequenced from a single sample in a study of blood T cell repertoires in COVID-19. Only in-frame clones appear in the TCRdb table, and some are missing; sequencing was by immunoSEQ multiplex PCR. The sample includes tens of thousands of clones, approximately 80% of them seen just once. Sequencing used peripheral blood. All receptors come from a man between 65 and 79 years old with acute or convalescent COVID-19.

The genes are TRBV6-5 and TRBJ1-1; D not certain. V was trimmed by 2 bases and J by 2 bases, leaving 12 bases between them. Germline V gene sequence: CDR1 MNHEY, CDR2 SVGAGI. The CDR3 loop spans 15 amino acids. For the CDR3, the DNA is TGTGCCAGCAGTTACGAGAGACAACCTAACACTGAAGCTTTCTTT. It specifies CASSYERQPNTEAFF.

The chain is built from TRBV5-1 and TRBJ1-3, with D possibly being TRBD1 (5 bases). Trimming removed 3 bases at V and 2 bases at J, with 12 bases between. The germline V gene has CDR1 SGHRS and CDR2 YFSETQ. The CDR3 covers 15 residues. CDR3 DNA sequence: TGCGCCAGCAGCTCGGACACCTGGACTGGAAACACCATATATTTT. It codes for CASSSDTWTGNTIYF.

The chain combines TRBV7-3 with TRBJ2-1, with D perhaps TRBD2 (5 bases). The CDR3 consists of 15 residues. The V and J ends lost 1 base and 3 bases respectively, with 10 bases between them. Germline-derived CDR1 and CDR2 are SGHTA and FQGTGA. The CDR3 DNA is TGTGCCAGCAGCTTAAGCCCGGGGAACTACAATGAGCAGTTCTTC. Protein: CASSLSPGNYNEQFF.

J is TRBJ2-3 and V is TRBV29-1; the match to TRBD2 covers 7 bases. The length of the CDR3 is 14 residues. V lost 7 bases and J lost 3; bases outside the gene matches: 10. From germline, CDR1 is SQVTM and CDR2 ANQGSEA. DNA for the CDR3: TGCAGCGCTTCAGCGGGATTCGGTACAGATACGCAGTATTTT. Protein product: CSASAGFGTDTQYF.

V and J are TRBV3-1 (or the pseudogene TRBV3-2) and TRBJ2-3, with D possibly TRBD2 on 5 matching bases. Trimming pared 3 bases from V and 2 bases from J, leaving 21 bases between. CDR1 LGHDT and CDR2 YNNKEL come from the germline V gene (reference sequence). The CDR3 is 18 amino acids. CDR3 DNA: TGTGCCAGCAGCCACTCAATGGCGCCGGGAACCTACACAGATACGCAGTATTTT. Its translation: CASSHSMAPGTYTDTQYF.

This clone was detected a few times. The chain uses TRBV6-1 and TRBJ2-5; perhaps TRBD1 as D (6 bases). This CDR3 spans 14 amino acids. From germline, CDR1 is MNHNS and CDR2 SASEGT. The V and J ends lost 3 bases and 7 bases respectively, with 15 bases between them. The chain's CDR3 is CASSDHQGRGTQYF. DNA of the CDR3: TGTGCCAGCAGTGACCATCAGGGGCGCGGGACCCAGTACTTC.

V usage is TRBV6-5 and J usage is TRBJ1-3; a possible D gene is TRBD1 (5 bases). V lost 2 bases to trimming and J lost 2 bases, with 13 bases between them. The length of the CDR3 is 16 residues. From germline, CDR1 is MNHEY and CDR2 SVGAGI. The CDR3 nucleotides read TGTGCCAGCAGTTACCGTCCTGACAGAACTGGAAACACCATATATTTT. Its protein product is CASSYRPDRTGNTIYF.

This clone has just a few counts. The V call is TRBV30, the J call TRBJ1-3; D not certain. The germline V gene has CDR1 GTSNPN and CDR2 SVGIG (reference sequence). CDR3 length equals 14 residues. The V gene lost 4 bases and the J gene lost 2 bases, with 12 bases spanning the gap. DNA for the CDR3: TGTGCCTGGACCTCGGGAACCACTGGAAACACCATATATTTT. This encodes CAWTSGTTGNTIYF.

The chain joins TRBV3-1 (or the pseudogene TRBV3-2) to TRBJ1-5, with 8 bases fitting TRBD1. This CDR3 has 17 residues. The junction had 11 bases not matched to a gene; V was cut back by 3 bases and J by 4 bases. The germline gives CDR1 LGHDT, CDR2 YNNKEL (reference sequence). The CDR3 region is CASSQGSPGQVNQPQHF. In DNA, the CDR3 is TGTGCCAGCAGCCAGGGATCTCCGGGACAGGTAAATCAGCCCCAGCATTTT.

CDR3: CASSFMMTGSNTEAFF. CDR3 DNA: TGCGCCAGCAGCTTTATGATGACAGGGTCGAACACTGAAGCTTTCTTT. This chain connects TRBV5-1 to TRBJ1-1, with TRBD1 matching over 7 bases. There are 16 residues in the CDR3. The J segment lost 1 base and the V segment lost 2 bases, leaving 8 bases of the junction unmatched. Germline V CDR1 and CDR2: SGHRS, YFSETQ.

The chain links TRBV30 to TRBJ2-1, with TRBD2 matching over 9 bases. CDR3 length: 18 amino acids. V shed 0 bases, J shed 2 bases, and the junction held 11 bases outside the gene matches. Germline CDR1 GTSNPN, CDR2 SVGIG (reference sequence). The DNA for the CDR3 is TGTGCCTGGAGTGTAGACAGGGAAGCGGGAGGTACCTACAATGAGCAGTTCTTC. Translated, it gives CAWSVDREAGGTYNEQFF.

As regards this clone: Germline and junction disagree at one end, which may indicate a read error. This CDR3 is CASSLAGAGEQYF. The CDR3 DNA follows: TGTGCCAGCAGTCTAGCGGGAGCGGGCGAGCAGTACTTC. This chain links TRBV12-3 or TRBV12-4 with TRBJ2-7, with TRBD2 matching 10 bases. This CDR3 has 13 amino acids.

This clone was counted between two and nine times. The genes are TRBV2 and TRBJ2-7; 8 positions agree with TRBD1. This CDR3 is 12 amino acids long. CDR1 is SNHLY and CDR2 is FYNNEI in the germline V gene. CDR3 nucleotides: TGTGCAGGGGGGACAGGCGTATACGAGCAGTACTTC. Its protein product is CAGGTGVYEQYF.

The chain employs TRBV11-1 and TRBJ2-3; a weak D match, TRBD1 (5 bases). V dropped 0 bases and J dropped 6 bases, with 16 bases sitting between them. In germline, CDR1 is SGHAT, CDR2 FQDESV (reference sequence). The CDR3 sequence is 16 residues long. In DNA form, the CDR3 reads TGTGCCAGCAGCTTAGCGAGGTCAAGGGGTGCGGATACGCAGTATTTT. Its translation: CASSLARSRGADTQYF.

The chain employs TRBV19 and TRBJ1-2; no clear D. Trimming left V 0 bases short and J 4 bases short, with 6 bases between. The CDR3 is 13 amino acids. In germline, CDR1 is LNHDA, CDR2 SQIVND (reference sequence). As DNA, the CDR3 is TGTGCCAGTAGTATAGAAACGGTCTATGGCTACACCTTC. Encoded protein: CASSIETVYGYTF.

This chain joins TRBV12-3 or TRBV12-4 and TRBJ2-5, with 7 positions matching TRBD1. Unmatched junction bases numbered 0, after V lost 3 bases and J lost 5 bases. This CDR3 region has 12 residues. CDR3 sequence reads: CASSLTGETQYF. The CDR3 bases are TGTGCCAGCAGTTTGACAGGGGAGACCCAGTACTTC.

The chain has TRBV18 and TRBJ1-1; D gene unclear. Germline V gene lookup returns CDR1 KGHSH and CDR2 LQKENI. V was clipped by 4 bases and J by 1 base, with 10 bases between them. The CDR3 spans 14 residues. The CDR3 bases are TGTGCCAGCTCACAACAGTCCGGGAACACTGAAGCTTTCTTT. Amino acid sequence: CASSQQSGNTEAFF.

This clone was seen only once. The chain recombines TRBV6-2 or TRBV6-3 with TRBJ1-1; D not certain. V lost 5 bases and J lost 3, with 16 bases in between. CDR1 is MNHEY and CDR2 is SVGEGT in the germline V gene. The CDR3 loop spans 15 amino acids. CDR3 protein: CASSEWSPVHTEAFF. The DNA of the CDR3 is TGTGCCAGCAGTGAGTGGAGCCCGGTGCACACTGAAGCTTTCTTT.

The chain links TRBV2 to TRBJ2-1; 7 bases agree with TRBD2. This CDR3 contains 14 residues. V lost 8 bases and J lost 2; bases outside the gene matches: 6. Germline V lookup: CDR1 SNHLY, CDR2 FYNNEI. Here the CDR3 DNA reads TGTGCCAGCGCCGGGAGGACAACCTACAATGAGCAGTTCTTC. As protein: CASAGRTTYNEQFF.

The chain joins TRBV5-1 to TRBJ1-1; 8 bases agree with TRBD1. There are 15 residues in the CDR3. The V segment lost 0 bases and the J segment 3 bases; nucleotides outside the gene matches: 4. Germline V gives CDR1 SGHRS, CDR2 YFSETQ. The CDR3 region is CASSLEGTGYTEAFF. As DNA, the CDR3 is TGCGCCAGCAGCTTGGAGGGGACAGGCTACACTGAAGCTTTCTTT.

The chain recombines TRBV30 with TRBJ1-1; no clear D. V lost 2 bases and J lost 10, with 17 bases in between. From germline, CDR1 is GTSNPN and CDR2 SVGIG (reference sequence). The CDR3 is 13 amino acids. DNA for the CDR3: TGTGCCTGGAGTAAGGACCTGGAGGTCGTAGCTTTCTTT. Translating gives CAWSKDLEVVAFF.

The chain carries TRBV11-3 and TRBJ1-5; D call uncertain. The CDR3 sequence is 13 residues long. Germline V gene data show CDR1 as SGHNT and CDR2 as YENEEA. Trimming left V 1 base short and J 4 bases short, with 5 bases between. CDR3 in amino acids: CASSLALNQPQHF. The CDR3 DNA sequence: TGTGCCAGCAGCTTAGCCCTGAATCAGCCCCAGCATTTT.